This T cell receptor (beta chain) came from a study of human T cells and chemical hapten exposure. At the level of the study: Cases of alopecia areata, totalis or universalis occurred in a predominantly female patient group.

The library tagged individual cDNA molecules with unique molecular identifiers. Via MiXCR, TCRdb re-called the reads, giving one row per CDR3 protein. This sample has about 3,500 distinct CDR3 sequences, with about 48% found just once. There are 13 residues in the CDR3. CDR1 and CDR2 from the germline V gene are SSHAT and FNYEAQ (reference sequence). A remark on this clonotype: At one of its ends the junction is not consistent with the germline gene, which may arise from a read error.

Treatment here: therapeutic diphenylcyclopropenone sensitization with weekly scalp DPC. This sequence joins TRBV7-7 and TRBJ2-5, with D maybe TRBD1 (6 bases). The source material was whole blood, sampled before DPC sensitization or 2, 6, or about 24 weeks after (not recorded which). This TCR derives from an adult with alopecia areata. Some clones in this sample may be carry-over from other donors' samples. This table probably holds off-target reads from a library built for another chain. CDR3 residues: CASSLGGWETQYF. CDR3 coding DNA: TGTGCTAGCAGCTTAGGGGGATGGGAGACCCAGTACTTC.